The sequence of this TCR beta chain was determined in a study of T cell changes during pregnancy in multiple sclerosis. The repertoire was sequenced with immunoSEQ multiplex PCR; TCRdb's copy has only in-frame clones and lacks some. The sample consists of around 100,000 clones, 92% of them appearing once. The CDR3 loop spans 19 amino acids. CDR1 SGHAT and CDR2 FQNNGV come from the germline V gene. J lost 2 bases, V lost 1 base, and 14 bases had no gene match. The sequence was collected from a female donor with multiple sclerosis, enrolled in a pregnancy study. Material: peripheral blood, obtained in the third trimester of pregnancy. The chain employs TRBV11-2 and TRBJ2-1; 7 bases line up with TRBD2. The CDR3, as DNA: TGTGCCAGCAGCTTAGGGGGGGGTAGCGGAGAGGGCACCTACAATGAGCAGTTCTTC. It encodes CASSLGGGSGEGTYNEQFF.